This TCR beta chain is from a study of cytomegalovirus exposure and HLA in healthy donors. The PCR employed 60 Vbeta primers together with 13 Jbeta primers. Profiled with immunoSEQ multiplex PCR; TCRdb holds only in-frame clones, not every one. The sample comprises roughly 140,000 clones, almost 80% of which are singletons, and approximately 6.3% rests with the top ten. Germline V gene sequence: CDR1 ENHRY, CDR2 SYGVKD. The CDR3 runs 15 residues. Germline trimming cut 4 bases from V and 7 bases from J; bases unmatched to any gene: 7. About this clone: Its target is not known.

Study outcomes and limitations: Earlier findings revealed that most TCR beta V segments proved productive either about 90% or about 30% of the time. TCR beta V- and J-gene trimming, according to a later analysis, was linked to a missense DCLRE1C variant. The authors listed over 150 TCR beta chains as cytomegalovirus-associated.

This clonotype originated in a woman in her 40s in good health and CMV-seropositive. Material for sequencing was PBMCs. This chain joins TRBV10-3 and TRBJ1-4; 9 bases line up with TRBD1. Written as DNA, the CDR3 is TGTGCCATCAGTGCCACCGGGACAGGGACTGAAAAACTGTTTTTT. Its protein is CAISATGTGTEKLFF.